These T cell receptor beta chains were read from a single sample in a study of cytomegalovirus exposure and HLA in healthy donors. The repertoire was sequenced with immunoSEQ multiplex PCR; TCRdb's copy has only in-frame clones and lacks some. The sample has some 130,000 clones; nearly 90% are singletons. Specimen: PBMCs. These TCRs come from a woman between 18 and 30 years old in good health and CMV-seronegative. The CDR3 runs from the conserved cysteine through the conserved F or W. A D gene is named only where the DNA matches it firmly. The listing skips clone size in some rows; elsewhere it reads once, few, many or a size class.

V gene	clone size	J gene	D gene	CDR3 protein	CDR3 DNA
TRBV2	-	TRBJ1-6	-	CASSEEGLYNSPLHF	TGTGCCAGCAGTGAAGAGGGGCTCTATAATTCACCCCTCCACTTT
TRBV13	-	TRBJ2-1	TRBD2	CASTQRIAGDHPSSYNEQFF	TGTGCCAGCACCCAGAGAATAGCGGGGGACCATCCAAGCTCCTACAATGAGCAGTTCTTC
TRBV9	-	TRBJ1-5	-	CASSVHSNQPQHF	TGTGCCAGCAGCGTCCATAGCAATCAGCCCCAGCATTTT
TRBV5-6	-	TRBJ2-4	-	CASSLGWLTRGKIQYF	TGTGCCAGCAGCTTGGGTTGGTTAACCAGAGGTAAAATTCAGTACTTC
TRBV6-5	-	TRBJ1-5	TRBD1	CASSYDRGNQPQHF	TGTGCCAGCAGTTACGACAGGGGGAATCAGCCCCAGCATTTT
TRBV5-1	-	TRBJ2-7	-	CASSLVTGGYSYEQYF	TGCGCCAGCAGCTTGGTCACAGGAGGGTACTCCTACGAGCAGTACTTC
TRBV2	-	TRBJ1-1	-	CATLGQVLGTEAFF	TGTGCCACCCTCGGCCAGGTGTTAGGAACTGAAGCTTTCTTT
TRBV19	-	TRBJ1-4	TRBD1	CATSGTGGLEGEKLFF	TGTGCCACTTCCGGGACAGGGGGCCTCGAAGGAGAAAAACTGTTTTTT
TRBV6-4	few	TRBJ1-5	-	CASSVPGEKSNQPQHF	TGTGCCAGCAGTGTCCCGGGAGAAAAAAGCAATCAGCCCCAGCATTTT
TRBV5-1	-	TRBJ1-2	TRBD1	CASSLLAGQGNGYTF	TGCGCCAGCAGCTTGCTTGCGGGACAGGGAAACGGCTACACCTTC
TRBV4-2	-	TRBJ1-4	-	CASSVGGSNEKLFF	TGTGCCAGCAGCGTAGGAGGGAGTAATGAAAAACTGTTTTTT
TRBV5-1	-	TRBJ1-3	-	CASSLESISGNTIYF	TGCGCCAGCAGCTTGGAATCCATCTCTGGAAACACCATATATTTT
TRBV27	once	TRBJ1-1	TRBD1	CASIPRAGQDTEAFF	TGTGCCAGCATTCCTCGCGCGGGACAGGACACTGAAGCTTTCTTT
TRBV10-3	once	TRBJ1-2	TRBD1	CAARDREFPFIYGYTF	TGTGCCGCAAGGGACAGGGAGTTCCCCTTTATCTATGGCTACACCTTC
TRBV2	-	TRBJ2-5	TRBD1	CASLLGQGGETQYF	TGTGCCAGCCTCTTAGGACAGGGTGGCGAGACCCAGTACTTC
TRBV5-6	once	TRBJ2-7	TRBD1	CASSWGQGLYEQYF	TGTGCCAGCAGCTGGGGACAGGGGCTTTACGAGCAGTACTTC
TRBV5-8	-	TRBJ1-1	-	CASSFNRHEAFF	TGTGCCAGCAGCTTCAATCGACATGAAGCTTTCTTT
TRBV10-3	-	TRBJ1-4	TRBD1	CATRDRGLFFEKLFF	TGTGCCACCCGGGACAGGGGGCTTTTCTTTGAAAAACTGTTTTTT
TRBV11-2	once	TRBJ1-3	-	CASSLPRGGRPGSGNTIYF	TGTGCCAGCAGCTTACCACGTGGGGGCCGCCCGGGCTCTGGAAACACCATATATTTT
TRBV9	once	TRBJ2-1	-	CASSVGAGNYNEQFF	TGTGCCAGCAGCGTTGGGGCGGGGAATTACAATGAGCAGTTCTTC
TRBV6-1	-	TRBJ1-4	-	CASGSGATNEKLFF	TGTGCCAGCGGGTCGGGGGCAACTAATGAAAAACTGTTTTTT
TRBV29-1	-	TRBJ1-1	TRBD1	CSVSGTGLNTEAFF	TGCAGCGTTTCCGGGACAGGGCTGAACACTGAAGCTTTCTTT
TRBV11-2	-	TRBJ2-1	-	CASSLVLRNEQFF	TGTGCCAGCAGCTTAGTTTTGCGCAATGAGCAGTTCTTC
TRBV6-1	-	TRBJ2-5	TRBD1	CASSEPGGSKTQYF	TGTGCCAGCAGTGAACCAGGGGGTTCAAAGACCCAGTACTTC
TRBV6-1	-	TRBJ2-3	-	CASSENSNTQYF	TGTGCCAGCAGTGAAAACTCAAATACGCAGTATTTT
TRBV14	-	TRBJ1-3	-	CASSSARLSGNTIYF	TGTGCCAGCAGCTCAGCGCGGCTTTCAGGGAACACCATATATTTT
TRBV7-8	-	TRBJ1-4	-	CASSPSPNYWEKLFF	TGTGCCAGCAGCCCTAGCCCTAATTATTGGGAAAAACTGTTTTTT
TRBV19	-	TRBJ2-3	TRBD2	CASSITGGNTDTQYF	TGTGCCAGTAGTATCACCGGGGGGAACACAGATACGCAGTATTTT
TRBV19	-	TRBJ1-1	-	CASSIGAKNTEAFF	TGTGCCAGTAGTATAGGGGCTAAGAACACTGAAGCTTTCTTT
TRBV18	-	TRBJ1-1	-	CASSPIDTNTEAFF	TGTGCCAGCTCACCTATCGACACGAACACTGAAGCTTTCTTT
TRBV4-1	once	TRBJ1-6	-	CASSQVPRENSPLHF	TGCGCCAGCAGCCAAGTACCTCGCGAGAATTCACCCCTCCACTTT
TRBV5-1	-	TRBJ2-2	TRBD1	CASSPAGTGGDGELFF	TGCGCCAGCAGCCCGGCCGGGACAGGGGGAGACGGGGAGCTGTTTTTT